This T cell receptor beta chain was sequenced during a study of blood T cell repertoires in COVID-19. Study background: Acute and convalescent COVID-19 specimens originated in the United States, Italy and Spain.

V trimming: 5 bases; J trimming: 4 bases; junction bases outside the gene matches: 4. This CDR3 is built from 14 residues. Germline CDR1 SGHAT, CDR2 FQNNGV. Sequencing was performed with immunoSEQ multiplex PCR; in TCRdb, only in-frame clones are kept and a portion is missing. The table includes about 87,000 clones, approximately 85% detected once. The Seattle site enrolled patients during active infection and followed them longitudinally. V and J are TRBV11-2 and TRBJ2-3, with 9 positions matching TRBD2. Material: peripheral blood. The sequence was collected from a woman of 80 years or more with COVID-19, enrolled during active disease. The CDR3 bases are TGTGCCAGCAGCCCGAGACTAGCGGCAGATACGCAGTATTTT. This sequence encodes CASSPRLAADTQYF.